What follows are 29 T cell receptor beta chains derived from one specimen sequenced in a study of post-analysis software for immune sequencing data. TCR beta libraries were prepared from cDNA with unique molecular identifiers. Each CDR3 protein gets one entry after TCRdb re-called the PCR reads with MiXCR. The sample has about 620,000 distinct CDR3 sequences, around 44% seen once. For these TCRs, the target antigens are not known. Study conclusions and caveats: Included in a set of roughly five TRBV segments more frequent in patients than controls were TRBV5-6, TRBV5-1 and TRBV20-1.

Material: blood. The receptors stem from a girl between 10 and 17 years old with multiple sclerosis.

In this sample, this clonotype turned up many times. The CDR3: CASSDRGYYGYTF. CDR3 DNA: TGTGCCAGCAGCGACCGGGGCTACTATGGCTACACCTTC. The chain is built from TRBV7-2 and TRBJ1-2; possibly TRBD1 for D (5 bases). Germline V gene sequence: CDR1 SGHTA, CDR2 FQGNSA. Trimming shortened V by 5 bases and J by 3 bases, and 10 bases separated the two germline ends. This CDR3 spans 13 amino acids.

This clonotype has just a few counts. This rearrangement joins TRBV10-3 to TRBJ1-6; perhaps TRBD1 as D (5 bases). The CDR3 is made up of 13 amino acids. Germline CDR1 is ENHRY and CDR2 is SYGVKD. Trimming pared 2 bases from V and 10 bases from J, leaving 9 bases between. The chain's CDR3 is CAISEEGPSPLHF. DNA for the CDR3: TGTGCCATCAGTGAGGAGGGGCCATCACCCCTCCACTTT.

The chain is built from TRBV12-3 or TRBV12-4 and TRBJ2-5; D is ambiguous. CDR3 length: 14 amino acids. The V and J ends lost 2 bases and 11 bases respectively, with 18 bases between them. The CDR3 DNA sequence: TGTGCCAGCAGTTTAAAAGGCCCGGTGGATGAGCAGTACTTC. Amino acids: CASSLKGPVDEQYF.

This sequence joins TRBV5-1 and TRBJ2-7, with a tentative D call TRBD1 (5 bases). This CDR3 is built from 11 residues. Trimming shortened V by 7 bases and J by 0 bases, and 5 bases separated the two germline ends. CDR1 SGHRS and CDR2 YFSETQ come from the germline V gene. This CDR3 reads CASDSSYEQYF. The CDR3 DNA is TGCGCCAGCGACAGCTCCTACGAGCAGTACTTC.

V gene TRBV20-1 combines with J gene TRBJ2-7; 11 nucleotides line up with TRBD1. With 3 bases clipped from V and 3 bases from J, the junction kept 13 bases outside the gene matches. Germline V gene lookup returns CDR1 DFQATT and CDR2 SNEGSKA (reference sequence). The CDR3 is made up of 17 amino acids. The CDR3 nucleotides read TGCAGTGCTAGGGACAGGGGGCGCGTCGGGGTGTACTACGAGCAGTACTTC. Amino acids: CSARDRGRVGVYYEQYF.

This clonotype was seen only a few times. The V call is TRBV5-1, the J call TRBJ2-3; D not certain. The V end lost 1 base, the J end lost 4 bases, and 4 bases lay between the germline ends. Germline assignment: CDR1 SGHRS and CDR2 YFSETQ. The CDR3 extends over 12 amino acids. CDR3 nucleotides: TGCGCCAGCAGCTTGATCGCAGATACGCAGTATTTT. This gives the protein CASSLIADTQYF. The full variable domain, completed using reference TRBV5-1 and TRBJ2-3, is KAGVTQTPRYLIKTRGQQVTLSCSPISGHRSVSWYQQTPGQGLQFLFEYFSETQRNKGNFPGRFSGRQFSNSRSEMNVSTLELGDSALYLCASSLIADTQYFGPGTRLTVL.

This clonotype was found a few times. The V call is TRBV28, the J call TRBJ2-3; D perhaps matches TRBD2 (6 bases). Germline V lookup: CDR1 MDHEN, CDR2 SYDVKM. Trimming left V 10 bases short and J 3 bases short, with 14 bases between. The CDR3 covers 13 residues. The CDR3 DNA is TGTGCCATCTCTGGGGACTCTACAGATACGCAGTATTTT. The encoded protein is CAISGDSTDTQYF.

This chain uses TRBV21-1 with TRBJ1-2. TRBV21-1 is deemed a pseudogene. This CDR3 contains 15 residues. This chain's CDR3 is CASSKVRRGRNGYTF. CDR3 in DNA: TGTGCCAGCAGCAAAGTCCGAAGAGGTCGGAATGGCTACACCTTC.

This chain connects TRBV29-1 to TRBJ1-2; no clear D. V shed 0 bases and J shed 0 bases, with 5 bases lying between them. CDR1 and CDR2 (germline): SQVTM, ANQGSEA. CDR3 length equals 13 residues. In DNA form, the CDR3 reads TGCAGCGTTGAAGAGGGAGCTAACTATGGCTACACCTTC. Its translation: CSVEEGANYGYTF.

There are a few counts of this clonotype. The V and J genes are TRBV29-1 and TRBJ2-1; D is perhaps TRBD2 (5 bases). Germline V lookup: CDR1 SQVTM, CDR2 ANQGSEA. The CDR3 totals 13 residues. V lost 7 bases and J 5 bases, leaving 15 bases between the germline ends. The CDR3 here is CSAGILGNNEQFF. In DNA form, the CDR3 reads TGCAGCGCCGGGATTTTGGGCAACAATGAGCAGTTCTTC.

The genes are TRBV7-8 and TRBJ1-5; D gene uncertain. This CDR3 has 12 amino acids. Trimming shortened V by 6 bases and J by 4 bases, and 7 bases separated the two germline ends. Germline CDR1 reads SGHVS; CDR2 reads FQNEAQ. In DNA, the CDR3 is TGTGCCAGCAGAACAGCTAATCAGCCCCAGCATTTT. Translating it yields CASRTANQPQHF.

The chain links TRBV4-1 to TRBJ1-2; 8 nucleotides agree with TRBD1. J gave up 3 bases and V 0 bases, and 9 bases lay outside the gene matches. This CDR3 spans 17 amino acids. Germline V CDR1 and CDR2: MGHRA, YSYEKL. The CDR3 region has the DNA TGCGCCAGCAGCCAAGATATTGACAGGGGAGAGGACTATGGCTACACCTTC. Its protein is CASSQDIDRGEDYGYTF.

A few counts support this clonotype. CDR3 DNA sequence: TGCAGTGCTAGTCCAACTAGCGGGGGGGCAACAGATACGCAGTATTTT. Encoded protein: CSASPTSGGATDTQYF. The chain joins TRBV20-1 to TRBJ2-3; 13 bases fit TRBD2. The V gene end was trimmed by 3 bases and the J gene end by 3 bases; junction bases not matched to a gene: 6. This CDR3 has 16 amino acids. CDR1 and CDR2 from the germline V gene are DFQATT and SNEGSKA (reference sequence).

This clonotype was counted a few times. This chain connects TRBV19 to TRBJ2-7; 7 bases are shared with TRBD1. Germline V gene data show CDR1 as LNHDA and CDR2 as SQIVND (reference sequence). The CDR3 extends over 15 amino acids. Germline trimming cut 7 bases from V and 8 bases from J; bases unmatched to any gene: 17. CDR3 DNA sequence: TGTGCCAGTATCGAAACGGTTGGACAGGTTGGTCAGCAGTACTTC. Protein: CASIETVGQVGQQYF.

J is TRBJ2-7 and V is TRBV29-1, with TRBD1 matching 8 bases. This CDR3 has 12 amino acids. J was trimmed by 3 bases and V by 6 bases; bases with no gene match: 4. Germline assignment: CDR1 SQVTM and CDR2 ANQGSEA. DNA of the CDR3: TGCAGCGTGGCCAGGGGGCTCTACGAGCAGTACTTC. Protein sequence: CSVARGLYEQYF.

This chain connects TRBV12-3 or TRBV12-4 to TRBJ1-2, with 12 bases aligning to TRBD1. This CDR3 has 19 amino acids. Trimming at V came to 0 bases and at J to 0 bases, leaving 8 bases not matched to a gene. The CDR3, as DNA: TGTGCCAGCAGTTTAGCGGGCCCGGGACAGGGGGCATCTAACTATGGCTACACCTTC. It yields the protein CASSLAGPGQGASNYGYTF.

The chain joins TRBV12-3 or TRBV12-4 to TRBJ1-5; D call uncertain. CDR3 length equals 13 residues. V was pared by 0 bases and J by 7 bases, with 7 bases between. As DNA, the CDR3 is TGTGCCAGCAGTTTAGCGGAATTCCAGCCCCAGCATTTT. Translating gives CASSLAEFQPQHF.

The V call is TRBV4-2, the J call TRBJ2-3, with D possibly matching TRBD2 (7 bases). This CDR3 has 17 residues. V was clipped by 1 base and J by 0 bases, with 14 bases between them. Per the germline V gene, CDR1 is LGHNA and CDR2 is YNFKEQ. CDR3 nucleotide sequence: TGTGCCAGCAGCCAAGGGGGGCTAGCGGTAAGCACAGATACGCAGTATTTT. This encodes CASSQGGLAVSTDTQYF.

This clonotype was detected a few times. This rearrangement joins TRBV12-3 or TRBV12-4 to TRBJ1-2, with 8 positions matching TRBD1. Trimming removed 10 bases from V and 1 base from J; junction bases left unmatched: 8. CDR3 length equals 14 residues. CDR3 protein: CATTGGGRNYGYTF. In nucleotides, the CDR3 is TGTGCCACCACAGGGGGGGGCCGTAACTATGGCTACACCTTC.

V usage is TRBV29-1 and J usage is TRBJ1-1, with D unresolved. Germline V gene sequence: CDR1 SQVTM, CDR2 ANQGSEA. V was cut by 8 bases and J by 7 bases, with 14 bases left in between. The CDR3 contains 11 residues. The CDR3 protein is CSIRAAFEAFF. For the CDR3, the DNA is TGCAGCATCCGAGCGGCATTTGAAGCTTTCTTT.

The gene calls are TRBV5-6 and TRBJ2-7; D is perhaps TRBD2 (6 bases). Trimming shortened V by 6 bases and J by 2 bases, and 15 bases separated the two germline ends. Germline V gives CDR1 SGHDT, CDR2 YYEEEE. The CDR3 extends over 14 amino acids. The CDR3 coding sequence is TGTGCCAGCACCAGATACGCGGGAACCTACGAGCAGTACTTC. Amino acid sequence: CASTRYAGTYEQYF.

The rearrangement links TRBV13 to TRBJ2-5, with TRBD2 matching 7 bases. The CDR3 runs 14 residues. CDR1 and CDR2 from the germline V gene are PRHDT and FYEKMQ (reference sequence). The trim removed 5 bases at V and 4 bases at J, leaving 7 bases unmatched. The CDR3 is CASSGQRGLETQYF. DNA for the CDR3: TGTGCCAGCAGCGGGCAGCGGGGTCTAGAGACCCAGTACTTC.

V and J are TRBV7-2 and TRBJ2-1, with TRBD2 as a possible D gene (5 bases). Trimming removed 5 bases from V and 6 bases from J, with 11 bases in between. This CDR3 has 13 amino acids. CDR1 is SGHTA, CDR2 FQGNSA, per germline. The chain's CDR3 is CASSHPSINEQFF. Here the CDR3 DNA reads TGTGCCAGCAGCCACCCTAGCATCAATGAGCAGTTCTTC. Full variable domain (missing parts from reference TRBV7-2 and TRBJ2-1): GAGVSQSPSNKVTEKGKDVELRCDPISGHTALYWYRQSLGQGLEFLIYFQGNSAPDKSGLPSDRFSAERTGGSVSTLTIQRTQQEDSAVYLCASSHPSINEQFFGPGTRLTVL.

This clonotype turned up a few times. This chain links TRBV7-9 with TRBJ1-1; unclear D gene. The CDR3 extends over 16 amino acids. CDR1 SEHNR and CDR2 FQNEAQ come from the germline V gene (reference sequence). With 1 base removed from V and 1 base from J, the gap between germline ends came to 13 bases. The CDR3 here is CASSLVAAGKNTEAFF. DNA for the CDR3: TGTGCCAGCAGCTTAGTGGCAGCCGGAAAGAACACTGAAGCTTTCTTT.

The CDR3 loop is CASTLQGAYGYTF. DNA for the CDR3: TGTGCCAGCACCCTACAGGGGGCCTATGGCTACACCTTC. The V and J genes are TRBV12-3 or TRBV12-4 and TRBJ1-2, with 9 nucleotides matching TRBD1. With 7 bases clipped from V and 4 bases from J, the junction kept 4 bases outside the gene matches. CDR3 length: 13 residues.

The chain has TRBV6-6 and TRBJ1-2, with D tentatively TRBD1 (5 bases). The CDR3 totals 14 residues. V gave up 7 bases and J gave up 3 bases, with 15 bases separating them. Germline values: CDR1 MNHNY, CDR2 SVGAGI (reference sequence). CDR3 protein: CASIASGRDYGYTF. In DNA, the CDR3 is TGTGCCAGCATCGCTTCGGGCAGGGACTATGGCTACACCTTC.

The J gene is TRBJ2-1, the V gene TRBV12-3 or TRBV12-4; D may be TRBD2 (6 bases). V lost 5 bases and J 0 bases, leaving 14 bases between the germline ends. The CDR3 has 16 residues. The CDR3 bases are TGTGCCAGCAGTCTGGGGACTCCGACCTCCTACAATGAGCAGTTCTTC. It yields the protein CASSLGTPTSYNEQFF.

The V call is TRBV12-3 or TRBV12-4, the J call TRBJ1-1; a weak D match, TRBD1 (6 bases). CDR3 length: 13 residues. V lost 7 bases to trimming and J lost 13 bases, with 22 bases between them. DNA of the CDR3: TGTGCCAGCAATCCTTATTCCGAACAGGGATATTTCTTT. This translates into CASNPYSEQGYFF.

This clonotype was seen only a few times. This rearrangement joins TRBV6-6 to TRBJ2-1; no reliable D call. CDR3 length: 15 amino acids. Germline V CDR1 and CDR2: MNHNY, SVGAGI (reference sequence). Trimming removed 6 bases from V and 7 bases from J, with 19 bases in between. The CDR3 spells CASRDPRRIMNEQFF. The CDR3 DNA reads as TGTGCCAGCAGGGACCCGAGGCGGATAATGAATGAGCAGTTCTTC.